What follows are 3 T cell receptor beta chains derived from one specimen sequenced in a study of response to subunit inactivated influenza vaccine (dated by TCRdb to the late 2010s). Library preparation was by RT-PCR. Sequenced using an Illumina HiSeq 2500. Starting from the raw public reads, TCRdb applied fastp trimming at Q25, assembled clones with MiXCR and retained in-frame beta chains. Each entry is one CDR3 protein sequence, shown with its most common DNA and genes. Recorded for this sample are hundreds of thousands of distinct CDR3 sequences; approximately 15% of them occurred a single time. The top ten clones comprise around a tenth of the sample. The source material was PBMCs from blood, sampled 11 to 12 days after vaccination. These receptors were obtained from a man aged 50 to 59 who received an inactivated influenza vaccine. Donor details come from another sample of the same person, matched by shared clones.

Turning to this clonotype: One end of the junction varies from germline; a read error may be responsible. The chain links TRBV7-9 to TRBJ2-3; D may be TRBD1 (7 bases). Germline V lookup: CDR1 SEHNR, CDR2 FQNEAQ (reference sequence). This CDR3 is built from 14 residues. Written as DNA, the CDR3 is TGTGCCAGCAGCTTTGAAGGGAGGACAGGTACGCAGTATTTT. Its protein is CASSFEGRTGTQYF.

There are a few counts of this clonotype. A read error may account for a junction end that differs from germline. The V and J genes are TRBV28 and TRBJ1-3; no reliable D call. The CDR3 has 13 amino acids. Per the germline V gene, CDR1 is MDHEN and CDR2 is SYDVKM. The CDR3 here is CASSLDGGITIYF. CDR3 in DNA: TGTGCCAGCAGTTTAGACGGTGGAATCACCATATATTTT.

This clonotype was counted only a few times. The CDR3 loop is CSARGHPGAGLYEQYF. The DNA for the CDR3 is TGCAGTGCTAGAGGCCACCCCGGAGCGGGACTCTACGAGCAGTACTTC. This sequence joins TRBV20-1 and TRBJ2-7; TRBD2 aligns across 7 bases. Germline CDR1 reads DFQATT; CDR2 reads SNEGSKA (reference sequence). CDR3 length: 16 residues. With V trimmed by 1 base and J by 3 bases, 12 bases remained unmatched.